This T cell receptor (beta chain) appears in the sequencing data of a study of cytomegalovirus exposure and HLA in healthy donors. With 60 Vbeta and 13 Jbeta primers, the PCR was carried out. The protocol was immunoSEQ multiplex PCR, while the TCRdb copy is restricted to in-frame clones and leaves out a portion. The data hold 120,000 or so clones, with 80% observed a single time. This clone showed up just a few times. Additional DNA sequences in this sample encode the identical CDR3. The CDR3 is 12 amino acids. Trimming took off 3 bases at V and 7 bases at J, with 7 bases between the two ends. Per germline, CDR1 MNHEY and CDR2 SVGAGI.

This chain uses TRBV6-5 with TRBJ2-1; D is unclear. The TCR was taken from a man aged 25-40 years in good health and CMV-seropositive. Sample: PBMCs. CDR3 bases: TGTGCCAGCAGTTATGGCGGAAATGAGCAGTTCTTC. Protein sequence: CASSYGGNEQFF.